The 5 T cell receptor beta chains in this list originate from one sample, sequenced in a study of radiation and T cells in renal cell carcinoma. Some clones are missing from TCRdb's copy, which holds only in-frame ones; the method was immunoSEQ multiplex PCR. There are roughly 20,000 clones in the sample; just over 60% occur only once, and around an eighth lies in the top ten. Described treatment: 15 Gy SBRT to primary tumor, nephrectomy 4 weeks later. The source material was tumor tissue, sampled from a patient whose treatment included radiotherapy and nephrectomy. The receptors shown here come from a woman aged 70 to 79 with renal cell carcinoma.

The chain recombines TRBV6-1 with TRBJ2-3, with TRBD2 matching 13 bases. The CDR3 is 18 residues long. The germline V gene has CDR1 MNHNS and CDR2 SASEGT. Losses at the gene ends were 4 bases for V and 3 bases for J; bases not matched to a gene: 10. The CDR3 DNA reads TGTGCCAGCAGTGCACGGACTAGCGGGGGTAGTCGTACAGATACGCAGTATTTT. Translating gives CASSARTSGGSRTDTQYF.

The chain is built from TRBV11-2 and TRBJ1-5, with 8 bases aligning to TRBD1. The J segment lost 3 bases and the V segment lost 5 bases, leaving 3 bases of the junction unmatched. CDR1 and CDR2 from the germline V gene are SGHAT and FQNNGV. CDR3 size: 14 residues. CDR3 loop: CASSPTGANQPQHF. As DNA, the CDR3 is TGTGCCAGCAGCCCGACAGGGGCCAATCAGCCCCAGCATTTT.

The chain couples TRBV7-9 to TRBJ1-1; D uncertain. CDR1 is SEHNR and CDR2 is FQNEAQ in the germline V gene (reference sequence). The V end was cut by 5 bases, the J end by 5 bases, with 15 bases between. CDR3 length equals 14 residues. The CDR3 bases are TGTGCCAGCAGCCCACCCATGGGTGGGACTGAAGCTTTCTTT. It codes for CASSPPMGGTEAFF.

This rearrangement joins TRBV19 to TRBJ2-5; D not resolved. CDR3 length: 11 residues. The V gene lost 10 bases and the J gene lost 5 bases, with 11 bases spanning the gap. In germline, CDR1 is LNHDA, CDR2 SQIVND (reference sequence). The CDR3 protein is CATQGWETQYF. The CDR3 nucleotides are TGTGCCACCCAAGGGTGGGAGACCCAGTACTTC.

The V gene is TRBV19, the J gene TRBJ2-7; possibly TRBD1 or TRBD2 for D (5 bases each). From germline, CDR1 is LNHDA and CDR2 SQIVND (reference sequence). The CDR3 covers 14 residues. V lost 3 bases, J lost 5 bases, and 14 bases lay in between. The CDR3 DNA reads TGTGCCAGTAGTATTGGGGACGGTTTGAACGAGCAGTACTTC. Its translation: CASSIGDGLNEQYF.